This T cell receptor (beta chain) is from a study of cytomegalovirus exposure and HLA in healthy donors. The germline gives CDR1 SGHVS, CDR2 FNYEAQ. V lost 5 bases and J lost 5, with 9 bases in between. The CDR3 contains 12 residues. The PCR had 60 Vbeta and 13 Jbeta primers. Method: immunoSEQ multiplex PCR; TCRdb's copy keeps in-frame clones and lacks some. This table holds 200,000 or so clones, approximately 81% found once. The chain is built from TRBV7-6 and TRBJ1-2; no clear D gene. The sequence was collected from a man aged 25-45 years in good health and CMV-seronegative. Sequencing used PBMCs. CDR3 bases: TGTGCCAGCAGCCCTCTACAGTATGGCTACACCTTC. Protein: CASSPLQYGYTF.